The 8 T cell receptor beta chains reported below all come from one sample, sequenced in a study of T cell repertoires in cytomegalovirus infection. TCRdb used MiXCR to reprocess the reads, holding one entry per CDR3 protein. The top ten hold around 15% of the sample, which has hundreds of thousands of distinct CDR3 sequences, roughly 31% seen once. Sample: PBMCs. Receptor source: a human donor in good health (CMV status not recorded). Some clones in this sample may be carry-over from other donors' samples.

Many counts were recorded for this clonotype. The chain combines TRBV12-3 or TRBV12-4 with TRBJ2-1; D ambiguous. The CDR3 totals 12 residues. V lost 2 bases and J 12 bases, leaving 11 bases between the germline ends. CDR3 sequence: CASSLNYLGQFF. The CDR3 DNA follows: TGTGCCAGCAGTTTAAATTATTTGGGGCAGTTCTTC.

This clonotype occurred once. This chain connects TRBV5-1 to TRBJ2-7; D not certain. CDR1 SGHRS and CDR2 YFSETQ come from the germline V gene. The CDR3 is 14 amino acids. V dropped 4 bases and J dropped 6 bases, with 17 bases sitting between them. The chain's CDR3 is CASSDVGVPVEQYF. In nucleotides, the CDR3 is TGCGCCAGCAGCGACGTTGGGGTCCCCGTCGAGCAGTACTTC.

Points on this clonotype: One end of the junction fails to match germline, which may point to a read error. This chain links TRBV7-6 with TRBJ2-7; D not resolved. The CDR3 sequence is 11 residues long. The germline V gene encodes CDR1 SGHVS and CDR2 FNYEAQ. CDR3 DNA sequence: TGTGCCAGCAGTTTAGGAGACGAGCATTACTTC. Protein product: CASSLGDEHYF.

The chain employs TRBV5-6 and TRBJ2-7; D might be TRBD1 or TRBD2, each matching 5 bases. V lost 3 bases and J 3 bases, leaving 16 bases between the germline ends. Germline assignment: CDR1 SGHDT and CDR2 YYEEEE. The CDR3 is 15 residues long. For the CDR3, the DNA is TGTGCCAGCAGCTCGCACCCGGGGCAAGGCTACGAGCAGTACTTC. Translating it yields CASSSHPGQGYEQYF.

CDR3 loop: CASSASWGRVEKLFF. The DNA for the CDR3 is TGTGCCAGCAGCGCTTCCTGGGGCAGGGTCGAAAAACTGTTTTTT. J is TRBJ1-4 and V is TRBV9; D might be TRBD1 (5 bases). Trimming took off 3 bases at V and 8 bases at J, with 17 bases between the two ends. The CDR3 extends over 15 amino acids. CDR1 SGDLS and CDR2 YYNGEE come from the germline V gene.

This clonotype occurred once. The rearrangement uses TRBV6-2 or TRBV6-3 and TRBJ2-5; D may be TRBD2 (6 bases). V gave up 3 bases and J gave up 1 base, with 9 bases separating them. Germline loops: CDR1 MNHEY, CDR2 SVGEGT. The CDR3 runs 14 residues. The CDR3 loop reads CASSYGGIQETQYF. CDR3 DNA sequence: TGTGCCAGCAGTTATGGAGGGATCCAAGAGACCCAGTACTTC.

The gene calls are TRBV29-1 and TRBJ1-3; the D is unclear. The V and J ends lost 4 bases and 4 bases respectively, with 8 bases between them. The CDR3 totals 12 residues. Germline loops: CDR1 SQVTM, CDR2 ANQGSEA. Written as DNA, the CDR3 is TGCAGCGTTGGGGGAGCGGGAAACACCATATATTTT. Translated, it gives CSVGGAGNTIYF.

The chain has TRBV25-1 and TRBJ2-3; perhaps D is TRBD1 or TRBD2 (6 bases each). Germline lookup yields CDR1 MGHDK and CDR2 SYGVNS. V lost 10 bases, J lost 1 base, and 15 bases lay in between. The CDR3 runs to 14 residues. The chain's CDR3 is CATKARGGTDTQYF. Here the CDR3 DNA reads TGTGCCACCAAGGCAAGGGGGGGCACAGATACGCAGTATTTT.